This TCR beta chain was identified during a study of T cell responses to AZD1222 COVID-19 vaccine. Study results and limitations: Donors, mostly white British, included more females; clonal diversity was possibly underestimated.

Sequencing was performed with immunoSEQ multiplex PCR; in TCRdb, only in-frame clones are kept and a portion is missing. The sample carries fewer than 250,000 clones, about 92% recorded once. In the case of this clone: What it binds is not known. This specimen includes other DNA sequences encoding the same CDR3.

Trimming stripped 6 bases from V and 11 bases from J, with 11 bases between. The CDR3 length is 12 residues. The sample was peripheral blood, taken on day 0 of AZD1222 vaccination. This chain links TRBV12-3 or TRBV12-4 with TRBJ1-6; D is unclear. This TCR was recovered from an adult in good health. CDR3 amino acids: CASSLGSPPLHF. The CDR3 bases are TGTGCCAGCAGCCTTGGTTCCCCACCCCTCCACTTT.